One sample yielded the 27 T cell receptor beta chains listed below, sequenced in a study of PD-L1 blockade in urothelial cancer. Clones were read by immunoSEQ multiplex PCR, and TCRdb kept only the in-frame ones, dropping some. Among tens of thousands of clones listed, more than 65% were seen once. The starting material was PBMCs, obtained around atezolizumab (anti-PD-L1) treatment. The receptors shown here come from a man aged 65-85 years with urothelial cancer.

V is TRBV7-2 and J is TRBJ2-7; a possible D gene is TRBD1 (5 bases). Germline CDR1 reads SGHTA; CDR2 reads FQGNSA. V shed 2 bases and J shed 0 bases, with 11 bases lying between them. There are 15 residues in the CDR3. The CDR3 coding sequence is TGTGCCAGCAGCTTAATCGCTGGGGCCTCCTACGAGCAGTACTTC. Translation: CASSLIAGASYEQYF.

Written as DNA, the CDR3 is TGTGCCAGCAGCTTAGTTCGTAGGGGGACTGAAGCTTTCTTT. Translation: CASSLVRRGTEAFF. The chain has TRBV11-2 and TRBJ1-1; a possible D gene is TRBD1 (6 bases). V lost 1 base and J lost 5, with 11 bases in between. The germline V gene has CDR1 SGHAT and CDR2 FQNNGV. The CDR3 has 14 amino acids.

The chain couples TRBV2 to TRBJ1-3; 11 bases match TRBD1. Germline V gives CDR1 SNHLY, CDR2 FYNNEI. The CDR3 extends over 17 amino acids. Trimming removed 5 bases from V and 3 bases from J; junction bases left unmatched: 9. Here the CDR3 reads CASSPHLGQGDGNTIYF. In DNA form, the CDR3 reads TGTGCCAGCAGTCCCCATCTGGGACAGGGGGATGGAAACACCATATATTTT.

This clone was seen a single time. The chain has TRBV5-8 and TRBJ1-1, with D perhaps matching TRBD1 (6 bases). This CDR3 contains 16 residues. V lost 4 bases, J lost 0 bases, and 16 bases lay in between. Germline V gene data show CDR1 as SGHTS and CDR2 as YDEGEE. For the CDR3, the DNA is TGTGCCAGCAGCGATTATAGGGGGGGCATGAACACTGAAGCTTTCTTT. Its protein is CASSDYRGGMNTEAFF.

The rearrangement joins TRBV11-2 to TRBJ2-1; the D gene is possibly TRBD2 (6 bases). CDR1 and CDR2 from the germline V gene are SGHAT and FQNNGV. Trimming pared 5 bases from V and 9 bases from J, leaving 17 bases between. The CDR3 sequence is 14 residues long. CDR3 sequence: CASSALQRVSEQFF. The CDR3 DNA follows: TGTGCCAGCAGCGCTCTCCAGCGGGTGAGTGAGCAGTTCTTC.

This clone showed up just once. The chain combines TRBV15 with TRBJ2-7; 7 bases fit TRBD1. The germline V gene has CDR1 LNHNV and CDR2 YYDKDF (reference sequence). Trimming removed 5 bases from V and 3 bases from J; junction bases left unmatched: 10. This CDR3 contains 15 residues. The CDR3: CATSRTRQGNYEQYF. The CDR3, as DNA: TGTGCCACCAGCCGGACTCGACAGGGAAACTACGAGCAGTACTTC.

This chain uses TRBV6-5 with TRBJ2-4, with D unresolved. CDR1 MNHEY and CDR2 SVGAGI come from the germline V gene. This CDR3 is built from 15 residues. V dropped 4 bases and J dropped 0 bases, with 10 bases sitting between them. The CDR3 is CASSSRQLAKNIQYF. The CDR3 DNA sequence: TGTGCCAGCAGTTCGAGGCAGCTAGCCAAAAACATTCAGTACTTC.

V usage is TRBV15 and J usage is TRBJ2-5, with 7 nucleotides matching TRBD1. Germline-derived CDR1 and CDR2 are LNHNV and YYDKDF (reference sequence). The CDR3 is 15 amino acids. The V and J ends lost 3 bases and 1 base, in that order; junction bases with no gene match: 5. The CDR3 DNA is TGTGCCACCAGCAGCTCCGGGACAGTCCAAGAGACCCAGTACTTC. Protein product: CATSSSGTVQETQYF.

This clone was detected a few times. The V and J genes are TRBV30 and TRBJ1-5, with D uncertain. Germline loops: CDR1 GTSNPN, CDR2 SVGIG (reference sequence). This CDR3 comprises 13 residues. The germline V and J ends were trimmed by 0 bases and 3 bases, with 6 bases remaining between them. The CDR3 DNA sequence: TGTGCCTGGAGTGTACAGTACAATCAGCCCCAGCATTTT. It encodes CAWSVQYNQPQHF.

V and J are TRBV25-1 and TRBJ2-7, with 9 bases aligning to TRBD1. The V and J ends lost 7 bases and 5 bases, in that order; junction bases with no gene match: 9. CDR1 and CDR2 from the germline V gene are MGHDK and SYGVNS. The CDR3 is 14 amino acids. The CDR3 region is CASKGGTGKNEQYF. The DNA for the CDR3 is TGTGCCAGCAAAGGGGGGACAGGGAAAAACGAGCAGTACTTC.

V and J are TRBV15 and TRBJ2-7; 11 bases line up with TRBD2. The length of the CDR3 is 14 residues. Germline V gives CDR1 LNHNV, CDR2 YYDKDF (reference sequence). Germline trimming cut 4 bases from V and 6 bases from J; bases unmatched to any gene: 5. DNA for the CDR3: TGTGCCACCAGCAAAACTAGCGGGAGCGGCGAGCAGTACTTC. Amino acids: CATSKTSGSGEQYF.

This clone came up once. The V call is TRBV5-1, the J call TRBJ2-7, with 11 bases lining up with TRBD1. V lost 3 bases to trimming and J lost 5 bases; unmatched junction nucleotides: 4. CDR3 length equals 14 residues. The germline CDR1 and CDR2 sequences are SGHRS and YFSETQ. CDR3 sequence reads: CASSSDRGQDEQYF. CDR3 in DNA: TGCGCCAGCAGCTCGGACAGGGGGCAGGACGAGCAGTACTTC.

CDR3 nucleotide sequence: TGTGCCAGCAGCCAATCGGGGAACAATCAGCCCCAGCATTTT. This codes for CASSQSGNNQPQHF. This sequence joins TRBV7-2 and TRBJ1-5; D is unclear. From germline, CDR1 is SGHTA and CDR2 FQGNSA. The CDR3 extends over 14 amino acids. Trimming left V 5 bases short and J 3 bases short, with 11 bases between.

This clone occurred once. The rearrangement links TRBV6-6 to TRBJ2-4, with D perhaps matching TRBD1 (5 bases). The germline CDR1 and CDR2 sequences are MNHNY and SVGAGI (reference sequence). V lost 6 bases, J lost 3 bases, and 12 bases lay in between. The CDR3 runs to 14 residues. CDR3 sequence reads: CASRPIGDKNIQYF. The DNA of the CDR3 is TGTGCCAGCAGGCCCATAGGGGACAAAAACATTCAGTACTTC.

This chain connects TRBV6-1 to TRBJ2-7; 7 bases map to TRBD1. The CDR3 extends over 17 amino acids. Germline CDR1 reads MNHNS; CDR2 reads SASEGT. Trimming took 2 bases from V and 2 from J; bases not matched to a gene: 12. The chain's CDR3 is CASSESRGQLLPYEQYF. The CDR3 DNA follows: TGTGCCAGCAGTGAAAGTAGGGGACAGCTATTACCCTACGAGCAGTACTTC.

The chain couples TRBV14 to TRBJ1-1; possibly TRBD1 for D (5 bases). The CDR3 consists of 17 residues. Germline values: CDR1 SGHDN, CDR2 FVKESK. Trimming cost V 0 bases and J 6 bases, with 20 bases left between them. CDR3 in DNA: TGTGCCAGCAGCCAAGACGGGGGACCAGGGAGGGGACCTGAAGCTTTCTTT. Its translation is CASSQDGGPGRGPEAFF. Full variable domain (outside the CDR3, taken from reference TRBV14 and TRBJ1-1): EAGVTQFPSHSVIEKGQTVTLRCDPISGHDNLYWYRRVMGKEIKFLLHFVKESKQDESGMPNNRFLAERTGGTYSTLKVQPAELEDSGVYFCASSQDGGPGRGPEAFFGQGTRLTVV.

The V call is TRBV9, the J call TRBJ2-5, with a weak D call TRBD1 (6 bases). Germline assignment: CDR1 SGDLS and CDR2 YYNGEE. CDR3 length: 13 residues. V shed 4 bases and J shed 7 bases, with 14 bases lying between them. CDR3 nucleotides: TGTGCCAGCAGCTTCCGGGACATGGGGACCCAGTACTTC. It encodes CASSFRDMGTQYF.

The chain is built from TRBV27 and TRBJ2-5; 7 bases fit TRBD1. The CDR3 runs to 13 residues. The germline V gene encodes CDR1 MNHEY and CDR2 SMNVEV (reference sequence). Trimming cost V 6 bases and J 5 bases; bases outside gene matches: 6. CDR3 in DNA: TGTGCCAGCAGAGGGACAGTAGGCGAGACCCAGTACTTC. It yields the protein CASRGTVGETQYF.

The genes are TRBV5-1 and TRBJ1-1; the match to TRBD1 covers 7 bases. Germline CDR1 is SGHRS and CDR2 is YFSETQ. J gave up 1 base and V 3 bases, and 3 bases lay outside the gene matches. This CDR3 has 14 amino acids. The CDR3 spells CASSSGQPNTEAFF. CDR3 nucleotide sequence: TGCGCCAGCAGCTCGGGACAGCCGAACACTGAAGCTTTCTTT.

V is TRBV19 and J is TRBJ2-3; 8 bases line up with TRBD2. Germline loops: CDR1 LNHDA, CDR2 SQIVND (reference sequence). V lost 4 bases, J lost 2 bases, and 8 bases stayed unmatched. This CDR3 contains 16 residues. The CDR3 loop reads CASSTQAGVVTDTQYF. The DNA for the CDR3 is TGTGCCAGTAGTACTCAAGCGGGAGTCGTCACAGATACGCAGTATTTT.

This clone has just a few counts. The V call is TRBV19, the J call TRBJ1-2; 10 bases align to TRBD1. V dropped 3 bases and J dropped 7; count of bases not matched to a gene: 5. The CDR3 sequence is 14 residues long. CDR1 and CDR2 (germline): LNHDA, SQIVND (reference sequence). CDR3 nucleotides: TGTGCCAGTAGTATTGCTGGACAGGGGGGTGGCTACACCTTC. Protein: CASSIAGQGGGYTF. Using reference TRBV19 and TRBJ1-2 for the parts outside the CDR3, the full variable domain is DGGITQSPKYLFRKEGQNVTLSCEQNLNHDAMYWYRQDPGQGLRLIYYSQIVNDFQKGDIAEGYSVSREKKESFPLTVTSAQKNPTAFYLCASSIAGQGGGYTFGSGTRLTVV.

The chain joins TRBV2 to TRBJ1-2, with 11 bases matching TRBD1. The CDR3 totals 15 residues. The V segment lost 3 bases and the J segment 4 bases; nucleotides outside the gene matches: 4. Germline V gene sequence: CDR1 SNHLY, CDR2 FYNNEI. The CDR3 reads CASSESGQGAYGYTF. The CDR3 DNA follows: TGTGCCAGCAGTGAGTCCGGACAGGGGGCCTATGGCTACACCTTC.

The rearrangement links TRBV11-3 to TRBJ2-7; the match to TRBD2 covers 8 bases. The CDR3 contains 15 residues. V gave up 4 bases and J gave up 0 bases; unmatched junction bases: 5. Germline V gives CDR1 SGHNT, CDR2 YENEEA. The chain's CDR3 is CASSYLAGGSYEQYF. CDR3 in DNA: TGTGCCAGCAGCTACCTAGCGGGCGGCTCCTACGAGCAGTACTTC.

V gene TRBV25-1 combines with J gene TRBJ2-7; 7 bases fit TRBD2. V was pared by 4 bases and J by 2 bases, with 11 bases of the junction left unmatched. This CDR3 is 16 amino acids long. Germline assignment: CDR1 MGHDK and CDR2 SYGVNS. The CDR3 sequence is CASSGLYHGRAYEQYF. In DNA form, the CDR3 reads TGTGCCAGCAGTGGGTTGTATCATGGGAGGGCCTACGAGCAGTACTTC.

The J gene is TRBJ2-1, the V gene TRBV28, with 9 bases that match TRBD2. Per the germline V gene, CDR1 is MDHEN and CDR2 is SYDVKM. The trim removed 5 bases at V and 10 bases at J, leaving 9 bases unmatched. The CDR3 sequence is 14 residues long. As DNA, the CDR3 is TGTGCCAGCAGTCTTCGCGGGAGGGTAGGGGAGCAGTTCTTC. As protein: CASSLRGRVGEQFF.

CDR3 bases: TGTGCCAGCAGCCCGATGGGACTAGCGGGATATCGAGAGACCCAGTACTTC. Its protein product is CASSPMGLAGYRETQYF. The chain couples TRBV7-8 to TRBJ2-5, with 13 bases that match TRBD2. CDR3 length: 17 residues. The ends lost 5 bases at V and 4 bases at J; junction bases unmatched: 10. The germline V gene has CDR1 SGHVS and CDR2 FQNEAQ.

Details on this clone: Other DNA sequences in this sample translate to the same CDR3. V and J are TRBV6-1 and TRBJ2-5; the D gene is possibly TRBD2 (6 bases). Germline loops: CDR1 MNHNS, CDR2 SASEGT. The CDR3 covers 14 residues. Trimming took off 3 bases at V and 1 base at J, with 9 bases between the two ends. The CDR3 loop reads CASSDWRGQETQYF. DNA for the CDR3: TGTGCCAGCAGTGATTGGCGGGGCCAAGAGACCCAGTACTTC.